This TCR beta chain was recovered during a study of blood T cell repertoires in COVID-19. Study in general: From T cells, B-cell-depleted T cells, or PBMCs came the material, which was cDNA or gDNA.

Only in-frame clones appear in the TCRdb table, and some are missing; sequencing was by immunoSEQ multiplex PCR. The data show over 250,000 clones, about 89% seen once. The CDR3 length is 16 residues. V lost 5 bases and J lost 5; bases outside the gene matches: 10. Germline V gene sequence: CDR1 GTSNPN, CDR2 SVGIG (reference sequence). The chain recombines TRBV30 with TRBJ2-3; TRBD2 agrees at 13 bases. Specimen: peripheral blood. The sequence was obtained from a woman in her forties or fifties with acute or convalescent COVID-19. The CDR3 loop is CAWLGLAGDGVDTQYF. DNA of the CDR3: TGTGCCTGGCTAGGACTAGCGGGAGATGGGGTAGATACGCAGTATTTT.